The next 15 T cell receptor beta chains were all read from a single sample in a study of graft-versus-host responses after intestinal transplantation. This table comes from immunoSEQ multiplex PCR, and its TCRdb copy is limited to in-frame clones, with some not included. The sample carries some 4,400 clones, approximately 70% recorded once. Intraepithelial lymphocytes and lamina propria lymphocytes were released through processing of graft tissue. Material: ileum tissue, obtained 17 days after transplant. These receptors were obtained from a human patient who received an intestinal transplant, so some T cells may come from the graft donor.

The chain links TRBV19 to TRBJ1-5; TRBD1 is a possible D gene (5 bases). The V and J ends lost 5 bases and 0 bases respectively, with 11 bases between them. This CDR3 comprises 15 residues. Germline CDR1 LNHDA, CDR2 SQIVND (reference sequence). Here the CDR3 reads CASSVGGDSNQPQHF. The DNA of the CDR3 is TGTGCCAGTAGTGTCGGGGGGGATAGCAATCAGCCCCAGCATTTT.

By share, this clone counts as large (0.1 to 1%). This sequence joins TRBV6-6 and TRBJ2-7; possibly TRBD1 for D (5 bases). With 0 bases removed from V and 3 bases from J, the gap between germline ends came to 9 bases. CDR3 length: 14 residues. Germline-derived CDR1 and CDR2 are MNHNY and SVGAGI (reference sequence). DNA of the CDR3: TGTGCCAGCAGTTACTCTGCAGGGAACTACGAGCAGTACGTC. Encoded protein: CASSYSAGNYEQYV.

CDR3 loop: CASSSTSEGNQPQHF. The CDR3 coding sequence is TGTGCCAGCAGCTCCACGTCGGAGGGCAATCAGCCCCAGCATTTT. The J gene is TRBJ1-5, the V gene TRBV7-9; D gene unclear. The CDR3 extends over 15 amino acids. Trimming shortened V by 4 bases and J by 2 bases, and 12 bases separated the two germline ends. Germline V gives CDR1 SEHNR, CDR2 FQNEAQ (reference sequence).

This rearrangement joins TRBV4-2 to TRBJ2-5, with D possibly being TRBD2 (7 bases). CDR1 and CDR2 from the germline V gene are LGHNA and YNFKEQ. The CDR3 has 15 residues. V dropped 2 bases and J dropped 2 bases, with 12 bases sitting between them. CDR3 sequence reads: CASSQSGGRQETQYF. DNA for the CDR3: TGTGCCAGCAGCCAATCCGGGGGGCGACAAGAGACCCAGTACTTC.

The rearrangement links TRBV27 to TRBJ1-2; TRBD1 is a possible D gene (5 bases). The CDR3 contains 15 residues. Trimming removed 0 bases from V and 1 base from J, with 9 bases in between. Germline V gene sequence: CDR1 MNHEY, CDR2 SMNVEV (reference sequence). CDR3 residues: CASSLSGVRNYGYTF. The CDR3 DNA follows: TGTGCCAGCAGTTTATCAGGGGTGCGTAACTATGGCTACACCTTC.

J is TRBJ2-6 and V is TRBV10-2, with a weak D call TRBD1 (5 bases). Deletions cut 2 bases from V and 0 bases from J, with 11 bases between. In germline, CDR1 is WSHSY, CDR2 SAAADI. This CDR3 contains 17 residues. The CDR3 protein is CASSEGASFSGANVLTF. CDR3 nucleotide sequence: TGCGCCAGCAGTGAGGGGGCCTCATTCTCTGGGGCCAACGTCCTGACTTTC.

The chain is built from TRBV28 and TRBJ2-2, with 9 nucleotides matching TRBD2. The trim removed 5 bases at V and 1 base at J, leaving 5 bases unmatched. CDR1 is MDHEN, CDR2 SYDVKM, per germline. There are 16 residues in the CDR3. The CDR3 nucleotides read TGTGCCAGCAGTCCGATTAGCGGGGGGAACACCGGGGAGCTGTTTTTT. It is translated as CASSPISGGNTGELFF.

The chain employs TRBV7-8 and TRBJ2-2; 9 bases fit TRBD2. The V and J ends lost 1 base and 1 base, in that order; junction bases with no gene match: 1. The CDR3 has 16 amino acids. Germline V lookup: CDR1 SGHVS, CDR2 FQNEAQ. The CDR3: CASSLVLAGNTGELFF. DNA of the CDR3: TGTGCCAGCAGCTTAGTACTAGCGGGGAACACCGGGGAGCTGTTTTTT.

By sample fraction, this clone is large. The gene calls are TRBV4-1 and TRBJ1-6; 7 bases map to TRBD1. This CDR3 spans 15 amino acids. The J segment lost 7 bases and the V segment lost 0 bases, leaving 3 bases of the junction unmatched. CDR1 and CDR2 from the germline V gene are MGHRA and YSYEKL. The CDR3 DNA reads as TGCGCCAGCAGCCAAGATCGGGACAGCAATTCACCCCTCCACTTT. Translation gives CASSQDRDSNSPLHF.

The chain links TRBV15 to TRBJ2-3; D gene unclear. V was pared by 0 bases and J by 4 bases, with 14 bases between. The CDR3 is made up of 16 amino acids. Germline V gene data show CDR1 as LNHNV and CDR2 as YYDKDF (reference sequence). As DNA, the CDR3 is TGTGCCACCAGCAGAGATGGAGCCAGTAAGGCAGATACGCAGTATTTT. Amino acids: CATSRDGASKADTQYF.

The chain combines TRBV9 with TRBJ1-1, with 8 bases matching TRBD1. J lost 10 bases, V lost 0 bases, and 5 bases had no gene match. The CDR3 runs to 13 residues. Germline CDR1 SGDLS, CDR2 YYNGEE. Written as DNA, the CDR3 is TGTGCCAGCAGCGTAGAAGAAGGGACAGGAGCTTTCTTT. The encoded protein is CASSVEEGTGAFF.

The rearrangement joins TRBV27 to TRBJ2-1; 11 bases line up with TRBD2. The V and J ends lost 6 bases and 4 bases, in that order; junction bases with no gene match: 5. CDR1 is MNHEY and CDR2 is SMNVEV in the germline V gene (reference sequence). This CDR3 contains 15 residues. The CDR3 here is CASRIAGGPYNEQFF. CDR3 nucleotide sequence: TGTGCCAGCAGAATAGCGGGGGGGCCTTACAATGAGCAGTTCTTC.

This clone was observed a single time. V gene TRBV2 combines with J gene TRBJ1-5; D is perhaps TRBD1 (5 bases). V lost 2 bases and J lost 6, with 11 bases in between. CDR1 is SNHLY, CDR2 FYNNEI, per germline. This CDR3 has 14 residues. CDR3 amino acids: CASSEIAGIQPQHF. The CDR3 nucleotides read TGTGCCAGCAGTGAAATAGCAGGGATTCAGCCCCAGCATTTT.

V usage is TRBV29-1 and J usage is TRBJ2-7, with unresolved D. V was pared by 2 bases and J by 6 bases, with 8 bases between. CDR3 size: 11 residues. Per the germline V gene, CDR1 is SQVTM and CDR2 is ANQGSEA. CDR3 nucleotides: TGCAGCGTTGAAAAGTTGGGCGAGCAGTACGTC. Protein: CSVEKLGEQYV.

The chain is built from TRBV28 and TRBJ1-1; TRBD1 is a possible D gene (5 bases). The CDR3 has 14 residues. CDR1 is MDHEN, CDR2 SYDVKM, per germline. V lost 3 bases and J lost 2, with 10 bases in between. Written as DNA, the CDR3 is TGTGCCAGCAGTTTTGACAGATTTAACACTGAAGCTTTCTTT. Its protein is CASSFDRFNTEAFF.